This TCR beta chain was sequenced during a study of memory B cells and T cells in multiple sclerosis. Findings and caveats of the study: Compartments had unequal clone-set sizes, affecting shared clonotype counts.

To note about this clone: Its antigen is not identified.

Libraries were prepared by immunoSEQ multiplex PCR; TCRdb keeps only in-frame clonotypes and omits some of them. There are 11,000 to 15,000 clones in the sample; around 70% occur only once, and about 2.3% lies in the top ten. V lost 1 base and J lost 8, with 12 bases in between. The CDR3 sequence is 13 residues long. Germline loops: CDR1 SGHRS, CDR2 YFSETQ. This sequence joins TRBV5-1 and TRBJ1-2, with unresolved D. This clonotype was obtained from a human donor with multiple sclerosis. Source material: memory (CD45RO+) CD4+ T cells from blood. CDR3: CASSLSSMEGYTF. As DNA, the CDR3 is TGCGCCAGCAGCTTGAGTAGTATGGAGGGCTACACCTTC.